This T cell receptor (beta chain) was retrieved from a study of blood T cell repertoires in COVID-19. Across the study: There were acute and convalescent COVID-19 samples, and they came from the United States, Italy and Spain.

As handled by the study authors: Cell counts per sample came from amplifying reference gene primers. Libraries were prepared by immunoSEQ multiplex PCR; TCRdb keeps only in-frame clonotypes and omits some of them. That table gives V, J and clone size, and the DNA gave D and trimming. This table holds hundreds of thousands of clones, approximately 86% found once. The germline CDR1 and CDR2 sequences are MNHEY and SVGAGI. V shed 5 bases and J 3 bases; nucleotides not matched to a gene: 10. The CDR3 length is 15 residues. Which cohort a participant joined came from the clinical history participants gave.

The receptor's source is a woman aged 25 to 39 who had recovered from COVID-19. Sample: PBMCs or T cells enriched from blood (not recorded which). This rearrangement joins TRBV6-5 to TRBJ2-7, with TRBD2 matching 7 bases. The CDR3 DNA is TGTGCCAGCAGTAAGGCGGCGGGGGTGATCTACGAGCAGTACTTC. Amino acids: CASSKAAGVIYEQYF.